These 7 T cell receptor beta chains came from one sample sequenced in a study of post-analysis software for immune sequencing data. Regarding the study as a whole: There were five or six TRBV segments more frequent in patients than controls, and TRBV5-6, TRBV5-1 and TRBV20-1 were among them.

Which antigens these TCRs recognize remains unknown. Unique molecular identifiers tagged the TCR beta cDNA libraries. TCRdb redid the calling of the PCR reads with MiXCR, one entry per CDR3 protein. This sample has about 770,000 distinct CDR3 sequences; about 45% occur once, and the top ten carry roughly 4.9%. The sample consisted of blood. The source of these receptors is a girl under 18 with multiple sclerosis.

The V gene is TRBV25-1, the J gene TRBJ2-4; 7 nucleotides agree with TRBD2. Losses at the gene ends were 6 bases for V and 13 bases for J; bases not matched to a gene: 18. The CDR3 extends over 15 amino acids. Per the germline V gene, CDR1 is MGHDK and CDR2 is SYGVNS. The CDR3 DNA reads as TGTGCCAGCAGCCTCTCTAGCGGCCTCCGCGGGGAGCAGTACTTC. This gives the protein CASSLSSGLRGEQYF.

The chain recombines TRBV20-1 with TRBJ1-1; 7 bases fit TRBD1. V lost 5 bases and J lost 4; bases outside the gene matches: 16. Germline V gene data show CDR1 as DFQATT and CDR2 as SNEGSKA (reference sequence). This CDR3 spans 16 amino acids. The chain's CDR3 is CSAGVEGAVHFTEAFF. The CDR3 DNA reads TGCAGTGCTGGAGTCGAGGGGGCCGTTCATTTCACTGAAGCTTTCTTT.

This chain links TRBV28 with TRBJ2-4; no clear D. Gene TRBJ2-5 matches the end of the DNA better, so the J call may be wrong. The germline V gene encodes CDR1 MDHEN and CDR2 SYDVKM. The CDR3 extends over 13 amino acids. This chain's CDR3 is CASSLLNPETQYF. In DNA, the CDR3 is TGTGCCAGCAGTTTGCTAAATCCGGAGACCCAGTACTTC.

This clonotype was seen a few times. V usage is TRBV5-1 and J usage is TRBJ2-1, with 10 bases lining up with TRBD2. Germline loops: CDR1 SGHRS, CDR2 YFSETQ. This CDR3 comprises 16 residues. Trimming removed 0 bases from V and 9 bases from J; junction bases left unmatched: 9. This CDR3 is CASSLEASGSSGEQFF. The DNA of the CDR3 is TGCGCCAGCAGCTTGGAGGCTAGCGGGAGTAGTGGTGAGCAGTTCTTC.

This chain connects TRBV20-1 to TRBJ2-3; tentative D call: TRBD2 (6 bases). Trimming left V 7 bases short and J 4 bases short, with 18 bases between. Germline V gives CDR1 DFQATT, CDR2 SNEGSKA (reference sequence). The CDR3 totals 14 residues. This CDR3 is CSVPWAGNPDTQYF. The CDR3, as DNA: TGCAGTGTCCCATGGGCGGGAAACCCAGATACGCAGTATTTT.

The chain employs TRBV18 and TRBJ2-7; TRBD1 might be the D (6 bases). The CDR3 is 15 amino acids. V was shortened by 6 bases and J by 2 bases, with 17 bases between the two germline ends. Germline-derived CDR1 and CDR2 are KGHSH and LQKENI. CDR3 residues: CASSLTGRKTYEQYF. CDR3 coding DNA: TGTGCCAGCTCGCTTACAGGGCGCAAAACCTACGAGCAGTACTTC. The full variable domain, with the rest looked up from reference TRBV18 and TRBJ2-7, is NAGVMQNPRHLVRRRGQEARLRCSPMKGHSHVYWYRQLPEEGLKFMVYLQKENIIDESGMPKERFSAEFPKEGPSILRIQQVVRGDSAAYFCASSLTGRKTYEQYFGPGTRLTVT.

This clonotype has more than one count but fewer than ten. The chain carries TRBV24-1 and TRBJ2-6; D might be TRBD2 (5 bases). V lost 5 bases to trimming and J lost 2 bases, with 12 bases between them. The CDR3 has 16 amino acids. Germline CDR1 is KGHDR and CDR2 is SFDVKD. Written as DNA, the CDR3 is TGTGCCACCAGTGGTTCTTTCGGGGCTGGGGCCAACGTCCTGACTTTC. It specifies CATSGSFGAGANVLTF.